Each of the 23 T cell receptor beta chains below was sequenced from the same sample in a study of T cells in localized non-small cell lung cancer. Here immunoSEQ multiplex PCR was the method, and the copy in TCRdb shows in-frame clones only, minus some. This table has 78,000 or so clones, approximately 84% appearing once. The sample was peripheral blood, taken before any cancer treatment. The receptor set was obtained from a man between 40 and 70 years old with stage I lung adenocarcinoma.

The CDR3 region has the DNA TGTGCCAGTAGGGGACTGAACACCGGGGAGCTGTTTTTT. Amino acid sequence: CASRGLNTGELFF. The J gene is TRBJ2-2, the V gene TRBV19; TRBD2 is a possible D gene (6 bases). The length of the CDR3 is 13 residues. Germline values: CDR1 LNHDA, CDR2 SQIVND (reference sequence). V was shortened by 6 bases and J by 1 base, with 6 bases between the two germline ends.

The CDR3 DNA sequence: TGTGCCAGCAGCGGGACAGGGATAGGACTAGCGGACTCCTACGAGCAGTACTTC. As protein: CASSGTGIGLADSYEQYF. The rearrangement joins TRBV7-8 to TRBJ2-7, with TRBD2 as a possible D gene (10 bases). The germline CDR1 and CDR2 sequences are SGHVS and FQNEAQ. Trimming left V 5 bases short and J 0 bases short, with 23 bases between. This CDR3 has 18 amino acids.

This clone showed up just a few times. V usage is TRBV9 and J usage is TRBJ1-2, with 10 nucleotides matching TRBD1. Losses at the gene ends were 3 bases for V and 8 bases for J; bases not matched to a gene: 13. There are 16 residues in the CDR3. Germline CDR1 SGDLS, CDR2 YYNGEE. The CDR3 nucleotides read TGTGCCAGCAGCGCAGGTGGGACAGGGGTAGGTGGAGGCTACACCTTC. Its translation: CASSAGGTGVGGGYTF.

The chain combines TRBV19 with TRBJ1-2; D ambiguous. Trimming pared 1 base from V and 8 bases from J, leaving 14 bases between. The V gene's germline CDR1 is LNHDA and CDR2 SQIVND (reference sequence). The CDR3 loop spans 14 amino acids. The CDR3 DNA reads as TGTGCCAGTAGTATAGCGCCGTTACGGGGAGGCTACACCTTC. Its protein product is CASSIAPLRGGYTF.

V usage is TRBV9 and J usage is TRBJ2-5; 7 bases match TRBD1. With V trimmed by 3 bases and J by 4 bases, 12 bases remained unmatched. The CDR3 consists of 16 residues. From germline, CDR1 is SGDLS and CDR2 YYNGEE. The CDR3 sequence is CASSGLTGASRETQYF. In nucleotides, the CDR3 is TGTGCCAGCAGCGGACTTACAGGGGCGTCTAGAGAGACCCAGTACTTC.

This chain connects TRBV28 to TRBJ1-1, with D possibly matching TRBD1 (6 bases). CDR3 length equals 11 residues. Germline assignment: CDR1 MDHEN and CDR2 SYDVKM. Trimming left V 6 bases short and J 8 bases short, with 10 bases between. Written as DNA, the CDR3 is TGTGCCAGCAGACAAGGGGGAGAAGCTTTCTTT. Translation gives CASRQGGEAFF.

The CDR3 nucleotides read TGCGCCAGCAGCTTGTCCTTACGGGCTCAAGAGACCCAGTACTTC. Protein product: CASSLSLRAQETQYF. The chain recombines TRBV5-1 with TRBJ2-5; D unresolved. V lost 1 base, J lost 2 bases, and 12 bases lay in between. CDR1 SGHRS and CDR2 YFSETQ come from the germline V gene. CDR3 length: 15 amino acids.

V usage is TRBV11-2 and J usage is TRBJ1-1; D is unclear. The CDR3 consists of 16 residues. Trimming shortened V by 5 bases and J by 0 bases, and 16 bases separated the two germline ends. Germline lookup yields CDR1 SGHAT and CDR2 FQNNGV. The CDR3 DNA sequence: TGTGCCAGCAGCAAGCCCCCGGGAGGCATGAACACTGAAGCTTTCTTT. The encoded protein is CASSKPPGGMNTEAFF.

This chain connects TRBV28 to TRBJ2-3, with D possibly matching TRBD1 (6 bases). V shed 4 bases and J shed 3 bases, with 8 bases lying between them. Germline values: CDR1 MDHEN, CDR2 SYDVKM. The CDR3 extends over 13 amino acids. CDR3 in DNA: TGTGCCAGCAGTTCAACAGGGACAGATACGCAGTATTTT. This codes for CASSSTGTDTQYF.

V usage is TRBV21-1 and J usage is TRBJ2-1; the DNA was not compared with TRBD2, the D call given in the table. TRBV21-1 is tagged as a pseudogene. This CDR3 comprises 18 residues. For the CDR3, the DNA is TGTGCCAGCAGCACACGGACTAGCGGGAGATTTTCCTACAATGAGCAGTTCTTC. Translating gives CASSTRTSGRFSYNEQFF.

This sequence joins TRBV28 and TRBJ1-5, with D unclear. The CDR3 loop spans 14 amino acids. Trimming took 6 bases from V and 2 from J, leaving 11 bases between them. In germline, CDR1 is MDHEN, CDR2 SYDVKM. DNA of the CDR3: TGTGCCAGCAGCCCCTCTCGGGGCAATCAGCCCCAGCATTTT. Translation: CASSPSRGNQPQHF.

The table lists this clone with a few counts. The chain links TRBV28 to TRBJ1-3; 8 nucleotides agree with TRBD1. After removal of 5 bases from V and 3 bases from J, the junction contained 3 bases not matched to a gene. This CDR3 has 14 residues. CDR1 and CDR2 from the germline V gene are MDHEN and SYDVKM. CDR3 in DNA: TGTGCCAGCAGTGACAGGGGTCGTGGAAACACCATATATTTT. It codes for CASSDRGRGNTIYF.

The J gene is TRBJ1-4, the V gene TRBV29-1; no reliable D call. The length of the CDR3 is 16 residues. Trimming removed 3 bases from V and 4 bases from J, with 18 bases in between. The germline CDR1 and CDR2 sequences are SQVTM and ANQGSEA. CDR3 DNA: TGCAGCGTTGAGGGTCAGACCTTAGGATATAATGAAAAACTGTTTTTT. It translates to CSVEGQTLGYNEKLFF.

This chain links TRBV10-3 with TRBJ2-7, with D perhaps matching TRBD1 (7 bases). Trimming pared 2 bases from V and 2 bases from J, leaving 13 bases between. The CDR3 has 15 amino acids. The germline V gene has CDR1 ENHRY and CDR2 SYGVKD. CDR3 nucleotide sequence: TGTGCCATCAGTGAGAGGGGCAGGGGGGCCTACGAGCAGTACTTC. Translation gives CAISERGRGAYEQYF.

The chain links TRBV27 to TRBJ1-1; 7 nucleotides agree with TRBD1. The V gene end was trimmed by 7 bases and the J gene end by 3 bases; junction bases not matched to a gene: 5. This CDR3 has 13 residues. Germline V gene lookup returns CDR1 MNHEY and CDR2 SMNVEV (reference sequence). CDR3 in DNA: TGTGCCAGCACGAGGGGGCAGGACACTGAAGCTTTCTTT. Translating it yields CASTRGQDTEAFF.

The J gene is TRBJ2-5, the V gene TRBV6-1; 10 nucleotides line up with TRBD2. Germline CDR1 MNHNS, CDR2 SASEGT. Trimming took 4 bases from V and 2 from J; bases not matched to a gene: 4. The CDR3 has 15 amino acids. DNA of the CDR3: TGTGCCAGCAGTGTGATAGCGGGAGGTCAAGAGACCCAGTACTTC. Translation: CASSVIAGGQETQYF.

The J gene is TRBJ2-7, the V gene TRBV6-5, with 9 bases lining up with TRBD2. Looked up from germline, CDR1 is MNHEY and CDR2 is SVGAGI. V was clipped by 2 bases and J by 2 bases; unmatched bases: 4. This CDR3 spans 15 amino acids. This CDR3 reads CASSYQASGAYEQYF. In nucleotides, the CDR3 is TGTGCCAGCAGTTACCAGGCTAGCGGGGCCTACGAGCAGTACTTC.

The chain links TRBV7-9 to TRBJ2-3; D is undetermined. The CDR3 extends over 14 amino acids. The germline V gene has CDR1 SEHNR and CDR2 FQNEAQ (reference sequence). V lost 2 bases and J 0 bases, leaving 6 bases between the germline ends. This CDR3 is CASSLTMSTDTQYF. CDR3 DNA sequence: TGTGCCAGCAGCTTAACCATGAGCACAGATACGCAGTATTTT.

The chain has TRBV5-5 and TRBJ1-5; no clear D. Germline loops: CDR1 SGHKS, CDR2 YYEKEE (reference sequence). The CDR3 has 15 residues. Trimming took off 0 bases at V and 4 bases at J, with 11 bases between the two ends. Written as DNA, the CDR3 is TGTGCCAGCAGCTTGGTAGCCGGCAGTAATCAGCCCCAGCATTTT. Translated, it gives CASSLVAGSNQPQHF.

This chain joins TRBV27 and TRBJ2-2; D is uncertain. The V end was cut by 6 bases, the J end by 10 bases, with 15 bases between. This CDR3 has 13 residues. Germline V CDR1 and CDR2: MNHEY, SMNVEV (reference sequence). CDR3 nucleotide sequence: TGTGCCAGCAGACGACGGCAGGCCCCGGAGCTGTTTTTT. Translated: CASRRRQAPELFF.

There are a few counts of this clone. The J gene is TRBJ1-4, the V gene TRBV5-1; D is possibly TRBD1 (5 bases). Trimming removed 4 bases from V and 0 bases from J, with 16 bases in between. The germline V gene has CDR1 SGHRS and CDR2 YFSETQ. The CDR3 has 17 amino acids. CDR3 in amino acids: CASSQAGRTATNEKLFF. CDR3 coding DNA: TGCGCCAGCAGCCAGGCGGGGCGAACCGCAACTAATGAAAAACTGTTTTTT.

The chain has TRBV5-4 and TRBJ2-7; tentatively, D is TRBD1 or TRBD2 (5 bases each). The CDR3 is 15 residues long. Germline CDR1 SGHNT, CDR2 YYREEE (reference sequence). The V gene lost 1 base and the J gene lost 0 bases, with 11 bases spanning the gap. DNA for the CDR3: TGTGCCAGCAGCTTGAACCGGGGCCGCTCCTACGAGCAGTACTTC. It translates to CASSLNRGRSYEQYF.

The V call is TRBV18, the J call TRBJ1-4; D unresolved. CDR1 is KGHSH and CDR2 is LQKENI in the germline V gene. Deletions cut 0 bases from V and 0 bases from J, with 5 bases between. The CDR3 extends over 15 amino acids. The CDR3 is CASSPPRATNEKLFF. The CDR3 DNA reads as TGTGCCAGCTCACCACCGCGTGCAACTAATGAAAAACTGTTTTTT.